The 13 T cell receptor beta chains below were found in one sample sequenced in a study of T cells in localized non-small cell lung cancer. Sequenced by immunoSEQ multiplex PCR; TCRdb stores in-frame clones only, minus some. The table shows 15,000 to 20,000 clones, with about 88% occurring only once. Sequenced material: peripheral blood, taken before any cancer treatment. The receptor source for this set is a male donor older than 55 with stage I lung adenocarcinoma.

V and J are TRBV15 and TRBJ2-2; D is unclear. Germline V gene lookup returns CDR1 LNHNV and CDR2 YYDKDF (reference sequence). The V gene lost 0 bases and the J gene lost 2 bases, with 4 bases spanning the gap. The CDR3 is 14 residues long. For the CDR3, the DNA is TGTGCCACCAGCAGAGACTCTAACACCGGGGAGCTGTTTTTT. It encodes CATSRDSNTGELFF. Full variable domain (remainder filled in from reference TRBV15 and TRBJ2-2): DAMVIQNPRYQVTQFGKPVTLSCSQTLNHNVMYWYQQKSSQAPKLLFHYYDKDFNNEADTPDNFQSRRPNTSFCFLDIRSPGLGDTAMYLCATSRDSNTGELFFGEGSRLTVL.

This chain links TRBV2 with TRBJ1-5; 7 bases match TRBD1. The CDR3 length is 14 residues. Germline CDR1 SNHLY, CDR2 FYNNEI. Trimming cost V 2 bases and J 4 bases; bases outside gene matches: 2. The CDR3 spells CASSENRGNQPQHF. CDR3 nucleotides: TGTGCCAGCAGTGAAAACAGGGGTAATCAGCCCCAGCATTTT.

This sequence joins TRBV7-2 and TRBJ1-2; 7 positions agree with TRBD1. The ends lost 3 bases at V and 4 bases at J; junction bases unmatched: 8. Per germline, CDR1 SGHTA and CDR2 FQGNSA. CDR3 length equals 15 residues. DNA for the CDR3: TGTGCCAGCAGCTTTAAGGGGGGACAGATCTATGGCTACACCTTC. Residues: CASSFKGGQIYGYTF.

The rearrangement uses TRBV6-6 and TRBJ1-1; D perhaps matches TRBD1 (5 bases). The CDR3 contains 14 residues. The ends were cut back, 5 bases at V and 5 bases at J, with 15 bases in the middle. CDR1 and CDR2 from the germline V gene are MNHNY and SVGAGI (reference sequence). The CDR3 DNA reads as TGTGCCAGCAGTGCGGGACGCAGAAGGACTGAAGCTTTCTTT. It codes for CASSAGRRRTEAFF.

The V gene is TRBV7-9, the J gene TRBJ1-2; no definite D call. The germline V gene has CDR1 SEHNR and CDR2 FQNEAQ (reference sequence). The V end was cut by 1 base, the J end by 0 bases, with 3 bases between. The CDR3 has 13 amino acids. In DNA form, the CDR3 reads TGTGCCAGCAGCTTAGAGACTAACTATGGCTACACCTTC. This sequence encodes CASSLETNYGYTF.

V gene TRBV19 combines with J gene TRBJ1-5; D remains ambiguous. Germline V lookup: CDR1 LNHDA, CDR2 SQIVND (reference sequence). Trimming pared 7 bases from V and 3 bases from J, leaving 13 bases between. The CDR3 contains 14 residues. CDR3 protein: CASKIGQLNQPQHF. Written as DNA, the CDR3 is TGTGCCAGTAAGATAGGCCAGCTCAATCAGCCCCAGCATTTT.

The CDR3 is CASRGTPNTGELFF. CDR3 DNA: TGTGCCAGCAGGGGGACCCCGAACACCGGGGAGCTGTTTTTT. The rearrangement joins TRBV9 to TRBJ2-2, with D tentatively TRBD1 or TRBD2 (5 bases each). The CDR3 is 14 amino acids. Trimming cost V 5 bases and J 0 bases, with 8 bases left between them. CDR1 is SGDLS and CDR2 is YYNGEE in the germline V gene.

The chain carries TRBV7-6 and TRBJ2-7; D may be TRBD1 or TRBD2 (5 bases each). The CDR3 runs to 13 residues. Trimming removed 1 base at V and 6 bases at J, with 10 bases between. Germline CDR1 SGHVS, CDR2 FNYEAQ. CDR3 DNA: TGTGCCAGCAGCTTAGGAGGGGTTGGCGAGCAGTACTTC. Its translation: CASSLGGVGEQYF.

The V and J genes are TRBV5-1 and TRBJ2-3; D unresolved. CDR1 and CDR2 from the germline V gene are SGHRS and YFSETQ. The CDR3 has 14 residues. Trimming left V 0 bases short and J 2 bases short, with 7 bases between. Written as DNA, the CDR3 is TGCGCCAGCAGCTTGGCTACTTCCACAGATACGCAGTATTTT. Its translation is CASSLATSTDTQYF.

The CDR3 DNA reads TGTGCCAGCAGCTTGGACCAGGGAAATACGCAGTATTTT. Translating gives CASSLDQGNTQYF. The chain recombines TRBV5-6 with TRBJ2-3, with D possibly matching TRBD1 (5 bases). V dropped 0 bases and J dropped 7 bases, with 9 bases sitting between them. Germline assignment: CDR1 SGHDT and CDR2 YYEEEE. CDR3 length equals 13 residues.

The rearrangement joins TRBV28 to TRBJ2-1; no firm D call. Germline assignment: CDR1 MDHEN and CDR2 SYDVKM. Trimming stripped 7 bases from V and 8 bases from J, with 15 bases between. CDR3 length: 13 amino acids. CDR3 coding DNA: TGTGCCAGCACCTATCCCGCTAGGGATGAGCAGTTCTTC. It encodes CASTYPARDEQFF.

The V and J genes are TRBV2 and TRBJ2-5; TRBD1 is a possible D gene (6 bases). The CDR3 runs 15 residues. V lost 2 bases and J 4 bases, leaving 14 bases between the germline ends. Germline values: CDR1 SNHLY, CDR2 FYNNEI. The DNA for the CDR3 is TGTGCCAGCAGTGAAATCCCCCAAGGGGGAGAGACCCAGTACTTC. Translated, it gives CASSEIPQGGETQYF.

Notes on this clone: Other DNA sequences from this sample encode an identical CDR3 as well. The chain combines TRBV4-3 with TRBJ2-2; TRBD1 aligns across 10 bases. This CDR3 region has 16 residues. After removal of 6 bases from V and 1 base from J, the junction contained 5 bases not matched to a gene. Germline V gene sequence: CDR1 LGHNA, CDR2 YSLEER. CDR3 DNA sequence: TGCGCCAGCAGTCCGGGACAGGGGATGAACACCGGGGAGCTGTTTTTT. It is translated as CASSPGQGMNTGELFF.